The text below deals with one T cell receptor beta chain. Its matching antigen is unknown. This entry belongs to a study of cytomegalovirus exposure and HLA in healthy donors. Amplification used 60 Vbeta primers and 13 Jbeta primers. The method was immunoSEQ multiplex PCR; TCRdb's version includes in-frame clones alone and lacks a portion of them. Its clone listing holds around 120,000 clones. The CDR3 is 12 amino acids. The ends lost 0 bases at V and 14 bases at J; junction bases unmatched: 3. CDR1 is SEHNR and CDR2 is FQNEAQ in the germline V gene (reference sequence). General study findings and limits: Several of the most significant clusters appeared, in a later analysis, to be linked to common viral pathogens.

The receptor was isolated from a man aged 50 to 60 in good health and CMV-seronegative. The source material was PBMCs. The chain uses TRBV7-9 and TRBJ2-1; 8 nucleotides align to TRBD2. The CDR3 region has the DNA TGTGCCAGCAGCTTAGCTCGGGAGGGGGAGTTCTTC. This sequence encodes CASSLAREGEFF.